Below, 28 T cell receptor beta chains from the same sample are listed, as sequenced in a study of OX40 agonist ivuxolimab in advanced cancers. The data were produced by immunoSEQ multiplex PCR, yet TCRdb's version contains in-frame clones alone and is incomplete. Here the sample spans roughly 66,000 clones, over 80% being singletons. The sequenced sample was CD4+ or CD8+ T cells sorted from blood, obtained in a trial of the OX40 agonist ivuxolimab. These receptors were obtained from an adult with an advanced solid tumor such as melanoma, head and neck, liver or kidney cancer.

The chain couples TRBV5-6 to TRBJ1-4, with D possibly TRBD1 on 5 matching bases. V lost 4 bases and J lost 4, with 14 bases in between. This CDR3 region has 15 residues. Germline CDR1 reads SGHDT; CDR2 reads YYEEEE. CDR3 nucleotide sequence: TGTGCCAGCAGCCTGGGGACCCAAGATAATGAAAAACTGTTTTTT. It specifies CASSLGTQDNEKLFF. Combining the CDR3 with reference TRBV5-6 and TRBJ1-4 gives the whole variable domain DAGVTQSPTHLIKTRGQQVTLRCSPKSGHDTVSWYQQALGQGPQFIFQYYEEEERQRGNFPDRFSGHQFPNYSSELNVNALLLGDSALYLCASSLGTQDNEKLFFGSGTQLSVL.

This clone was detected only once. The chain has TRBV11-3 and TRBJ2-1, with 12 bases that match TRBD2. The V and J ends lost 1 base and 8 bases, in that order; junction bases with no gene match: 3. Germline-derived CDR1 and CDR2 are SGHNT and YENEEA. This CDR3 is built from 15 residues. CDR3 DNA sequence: TGTGCCAGCAGCTTAGGGGGGACTAGCGGGTATGAGCAGTTCTTC. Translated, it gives CASSLGGTSGYEQFF.

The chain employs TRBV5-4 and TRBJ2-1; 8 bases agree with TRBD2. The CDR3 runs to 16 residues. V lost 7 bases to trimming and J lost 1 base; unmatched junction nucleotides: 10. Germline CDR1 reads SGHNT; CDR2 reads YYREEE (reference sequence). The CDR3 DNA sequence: TGTGCCAGCTCCCGGGCGGGAGGTTCATCCTACAATGAGCAGTTCTTC. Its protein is CASSRAGGSSYNEQFF.

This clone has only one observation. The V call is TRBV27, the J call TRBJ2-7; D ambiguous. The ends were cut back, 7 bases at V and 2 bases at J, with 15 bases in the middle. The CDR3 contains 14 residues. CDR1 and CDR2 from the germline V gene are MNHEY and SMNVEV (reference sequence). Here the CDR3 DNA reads TGTGCCAGCAAAGGTTCCCGGGTTACCTACGAGCAGTACTTC. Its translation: CASKGSRVTYEQYF.

The CDR3 region has the DNA TGTGCCATCAGTGAGGGGGGGACCAGGGGAGATACGCAGTATTTT. Translated: CAISEGGTRGDTQYF. This chain links TRBV10-3 with TRBJ2-3; tentatively, D is TRBD1 or TRBD2 (6 bases each). Deletions cut 2 bases from V and 5 bases from J, with 14 bases between. This CDR3 spans 15 amino acids. CDR1 ENHRY and CDR2 SYGVKD come from the germline V gene.

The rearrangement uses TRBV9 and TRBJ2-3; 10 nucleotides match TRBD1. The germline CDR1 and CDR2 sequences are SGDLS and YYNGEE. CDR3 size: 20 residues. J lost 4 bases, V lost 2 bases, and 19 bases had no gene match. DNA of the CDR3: TGTGCCAGCAGCGTGACAGGGGGCTCGAGAGCGGGAATCATCGCAGATACGCAGTATTTT. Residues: CASSVTGGSRAGIIADTQYF.

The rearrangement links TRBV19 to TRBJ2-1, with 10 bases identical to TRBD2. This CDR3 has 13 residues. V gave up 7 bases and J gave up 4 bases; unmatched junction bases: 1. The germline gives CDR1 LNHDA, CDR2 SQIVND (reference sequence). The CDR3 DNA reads TGTGCCAGTACACTAGCGGGGTACAATGAGCAGTTCTTC. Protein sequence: CASTLAGYNEQFF.

CDR3 sequence reads: CASGLSPPGLNYEQYF. The CDR3 region has the DNA TGTGCTAGTGGTTTGTCACCCCCGGGACTGAACTACGAGCAGTACTTC. This chain joins TRBV12-5 and TRBJ2-7, with D possibly being TRBD2 (6 bases). This CDR3 is built from 16 residues. Trimming stripped 2 bases from V and 3 bases from J, with 17 bases between. The V gene's germline CDR1 is LGHNT and CDR2 FRNRAP.

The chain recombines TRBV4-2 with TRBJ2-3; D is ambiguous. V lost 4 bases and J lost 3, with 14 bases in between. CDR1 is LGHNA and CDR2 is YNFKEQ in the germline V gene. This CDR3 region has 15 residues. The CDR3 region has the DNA TGTGCCAGCAGCCCGTCTAGTGTGGGTACAGATACGCAGTATTTT. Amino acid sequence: CASSPSSVGTDTQYF.

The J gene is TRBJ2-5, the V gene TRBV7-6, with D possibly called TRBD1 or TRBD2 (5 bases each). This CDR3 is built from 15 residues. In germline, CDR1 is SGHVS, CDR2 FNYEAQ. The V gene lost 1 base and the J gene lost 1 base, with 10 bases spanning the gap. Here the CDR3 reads CASSLGDGSQETQYF. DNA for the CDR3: TGTGCCAGCAGCTTAGGGGACGGTTCCCAAGAGACCCAGTACTTC.

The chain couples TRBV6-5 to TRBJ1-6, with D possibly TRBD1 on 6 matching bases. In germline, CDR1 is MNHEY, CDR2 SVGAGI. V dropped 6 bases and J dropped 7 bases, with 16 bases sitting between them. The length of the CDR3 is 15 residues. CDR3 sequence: CASSLQGVENSPLHF. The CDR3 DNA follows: TGTGCCAGCAGCCTACAGGGAGTGGAAAATTCACCCCTCCACTTT.

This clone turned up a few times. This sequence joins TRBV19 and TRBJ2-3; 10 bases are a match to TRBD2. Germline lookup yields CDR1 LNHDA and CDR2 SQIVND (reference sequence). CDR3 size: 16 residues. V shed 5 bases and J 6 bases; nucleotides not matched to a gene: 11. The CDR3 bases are TGTGCCAGTAGTGTATCACCAGCGGGAGGGGGGGATACGCAGTATTTT. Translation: CASSVSPAGGGDTQYF.

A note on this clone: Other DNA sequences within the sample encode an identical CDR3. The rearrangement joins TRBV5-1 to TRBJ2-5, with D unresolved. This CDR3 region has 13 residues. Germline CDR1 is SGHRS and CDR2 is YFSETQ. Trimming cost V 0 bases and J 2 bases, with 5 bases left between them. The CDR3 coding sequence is TGCGCCAGCAGCTTGGTGGGTCAAGAGACCCAGTACTTC. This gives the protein CASSLVGQETQYF.

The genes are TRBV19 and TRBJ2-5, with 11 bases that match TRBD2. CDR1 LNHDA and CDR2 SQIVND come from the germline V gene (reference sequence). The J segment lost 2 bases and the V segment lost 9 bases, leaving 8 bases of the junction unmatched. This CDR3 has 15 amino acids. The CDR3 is CASKFRTSGQETQYF. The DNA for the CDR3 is TGTGCCAGCAAGTTCCGGACTAGCGGGCAAGAGACCCAGTACTTC.

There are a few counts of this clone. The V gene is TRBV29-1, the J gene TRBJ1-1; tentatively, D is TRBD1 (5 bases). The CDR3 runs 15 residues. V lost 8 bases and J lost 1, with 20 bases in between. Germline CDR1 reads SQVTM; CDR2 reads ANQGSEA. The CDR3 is CSTTLSGGGNTEAFF. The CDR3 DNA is TGCAGCACCACCCTAAGCGGGGGTGGGAACACTGAAGCTTTCTTT. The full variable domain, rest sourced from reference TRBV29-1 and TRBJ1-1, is SAVISQKPSRDICQRGTSLTIQCQVDSQVTMMFWYRQQPGQSLTLIATANQGSEATYESGFVIDKFPISRPNLTFSTLTVSNMSPEDSSIYLCSTTLSGGGNTEAFFGQGTRLTVV.

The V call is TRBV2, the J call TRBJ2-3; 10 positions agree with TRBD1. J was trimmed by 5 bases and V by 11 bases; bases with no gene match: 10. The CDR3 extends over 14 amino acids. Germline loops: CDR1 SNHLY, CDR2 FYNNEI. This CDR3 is CASTRDRGQDTQYF. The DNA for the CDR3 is TGTGCCTCCACCCGGGACAGGGGTCAAGATACGCAGTATTTT.

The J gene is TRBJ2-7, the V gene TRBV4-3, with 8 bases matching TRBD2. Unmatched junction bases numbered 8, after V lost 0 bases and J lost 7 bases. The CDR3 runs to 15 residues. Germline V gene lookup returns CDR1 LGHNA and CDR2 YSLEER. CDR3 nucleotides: TGCGCCAGCAGCCAAGATGCGGGAGGCGCGAGGGAGCAGTACTTC. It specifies CASSQDAGGAREQYF.

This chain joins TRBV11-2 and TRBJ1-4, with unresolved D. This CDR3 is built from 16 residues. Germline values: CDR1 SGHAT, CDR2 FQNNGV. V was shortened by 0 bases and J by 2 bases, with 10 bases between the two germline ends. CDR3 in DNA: TGTGCCAGCAGCTTAGATCTGGGTGCTACTAATGAAAAACTGTTTTTT. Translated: CASSLDLGATNEKLFF.

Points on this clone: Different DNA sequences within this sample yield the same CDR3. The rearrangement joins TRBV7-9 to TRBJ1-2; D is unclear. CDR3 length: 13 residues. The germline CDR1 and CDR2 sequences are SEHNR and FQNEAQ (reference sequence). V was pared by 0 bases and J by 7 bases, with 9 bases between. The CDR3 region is CASSLAESGGYTF. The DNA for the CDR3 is TGTGCCAGCAGCTTAGCGGAAAGTGGTGGCTACACCTTC.

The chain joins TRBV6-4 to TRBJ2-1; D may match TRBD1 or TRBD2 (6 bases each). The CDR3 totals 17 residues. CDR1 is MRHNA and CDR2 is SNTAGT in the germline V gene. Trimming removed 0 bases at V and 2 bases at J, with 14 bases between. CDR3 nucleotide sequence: TGTGCCAGCAGTGACTCGAACCGGGGGCACCCCTACAATGAGCAGTTCTTC. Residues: CASSDSNRGHPYNEQFF.

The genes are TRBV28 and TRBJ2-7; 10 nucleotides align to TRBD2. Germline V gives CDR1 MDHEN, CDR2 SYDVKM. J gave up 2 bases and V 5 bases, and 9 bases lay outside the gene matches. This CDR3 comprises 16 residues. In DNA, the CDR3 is TGTGCCAGCAGTACGCCGGGACTAGCGTATGCCTACGAGCAGTACTTC. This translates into CASSTPGLAYAYEQYF.

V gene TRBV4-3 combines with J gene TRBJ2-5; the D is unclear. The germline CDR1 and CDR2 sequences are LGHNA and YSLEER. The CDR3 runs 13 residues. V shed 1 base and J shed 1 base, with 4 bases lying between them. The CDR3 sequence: CASSQGLQETQYF. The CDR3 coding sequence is TGCGCCAGCAGCCAAGGACTCCAAGAGACCCAGTACTTC.

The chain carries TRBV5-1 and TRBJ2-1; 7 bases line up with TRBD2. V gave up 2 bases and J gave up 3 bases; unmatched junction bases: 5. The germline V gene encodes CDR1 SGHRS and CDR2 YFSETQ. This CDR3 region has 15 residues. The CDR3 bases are TGCGCCAGCAGCTTTCCGGGGGAGGGCTACAATGAGCAGTTCTTC. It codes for CASSFPGEGYNEQFF.

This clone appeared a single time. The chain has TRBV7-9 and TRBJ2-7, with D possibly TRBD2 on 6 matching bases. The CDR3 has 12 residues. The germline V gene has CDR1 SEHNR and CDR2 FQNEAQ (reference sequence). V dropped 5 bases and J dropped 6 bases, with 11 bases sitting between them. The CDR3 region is CASSEWRVEQYF. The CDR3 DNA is TGTGCCAGCAGCGAGTGGAGGGTCGAGCAGTACTTC.

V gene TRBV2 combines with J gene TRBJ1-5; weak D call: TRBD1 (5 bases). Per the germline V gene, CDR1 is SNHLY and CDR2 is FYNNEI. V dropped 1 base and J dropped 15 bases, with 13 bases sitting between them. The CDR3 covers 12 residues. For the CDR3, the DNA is TGTGCCAGCAGTGAAGTCAGGGTTTCATGGCATTTT. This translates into CASSEVRVSWHF.

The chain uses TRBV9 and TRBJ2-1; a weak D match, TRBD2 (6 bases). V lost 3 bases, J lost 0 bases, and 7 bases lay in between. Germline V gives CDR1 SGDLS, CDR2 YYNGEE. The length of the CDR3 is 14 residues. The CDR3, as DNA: TGTGCCAGCAGCGAGGAGGGCTCCTACAATGAGCAGTTCTTC. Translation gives CASSEEGSYNEQFF.

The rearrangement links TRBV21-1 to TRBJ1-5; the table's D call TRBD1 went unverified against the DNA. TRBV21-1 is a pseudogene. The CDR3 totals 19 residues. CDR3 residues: CASSKDKKPTVLHSQPQHF. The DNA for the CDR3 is TGTGCCAGCAGCAAAGATAAGAAGCCGACAGTCCTCCACTCTCAGCCCCAGCATTTT.

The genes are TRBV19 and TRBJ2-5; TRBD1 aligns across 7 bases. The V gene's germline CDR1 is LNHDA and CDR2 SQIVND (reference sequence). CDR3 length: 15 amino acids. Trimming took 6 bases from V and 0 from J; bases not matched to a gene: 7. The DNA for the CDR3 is TGTGCCAGTAGCGACAGGGCGGCGTACCAAGAGACCCAGTACTTC. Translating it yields CASSDRAAYQETQYF.